A single sample is the source of the 32 T cell receptor beta chains below, sequenced in a study of cytomegalovirus exposure and HLA in healthy donors. A multiplex PCR was run with 60 Vbeta primers and 13 Jbeta primers. Some clones are missing from TCRdb's copy, which holds only in-frame ones; the method was immunoSEQ multiplex PCR. The sample table sets out roughly 84,000 clones. The sample consisted of PBMCs. Every receptor here comes from a man aged 45-65 years in good health and CMV-seronegative.

The chain joins TRBV19 to TRBJ2-5; D perhaps matches TRBD2 (5 bases). The CDR3 covers 15 residues. Germline-derived CDR1 and CDR2 are LNHDA and SQIVND (reference sequence). V lost 1 base to trimming and J lost 5 bases, with 14 bases between them. The CDR3 bases are TGTGCCAGTAGTATAGCCTGGACCCGGACTGAGACCCAGTACTTC. Translation gives CASSIAWTRTETQYF.

The chain has TRBV7-2 and TRBJ1-2; the D is unclear. The CDR3 consists of 15 residues. V dropped 1 base and J dropped 2 bases, with 11 bases sitting between them. Germline V gives CDR1 SGHTA, CDR2 FQGNSA. The CDR3 region has the DNA TGTGCCAGCAGCTTAGGGAACAGACACAACTATGGCTACACCTTC. As protein: CASSLGNRHNYGYTF.

V and J are TRBV2 and TRBJ1-1, with D perhaps matching TRBD1 (5 bases). Trimming removed 4 bases from V and 4 bases from J, with 16 bases in between. Germline-derived CDR1 and CDR2 are SNHLY and FYNNEI. The length of the CDR3 is 15 residues. Here the CDR3 reads CASSALAGGGTEAFF. The CDR3 region has the DNA TGTGCCAGCAGTGCGCTCGCGGGGGGTGGCACTGAAGCTTTCTTT.

The gene calls are TRBV7-9 and TRBJ1-6, with D unclear. The V gene lost 5 bases and the J gene lost 10 bases, with 18 bases spanning the gap. Germline V lookup: CDR1 SEHNR, CDR2 FQNEAQ (reference sequence). There are 15 residues in the CDR3. CDR3 nucleotides: TGTGCCAGCAGCCCAGAGGGTTTTCTATCGTCACCCCTCCACTTT. Protein: CASSPEGFLSSPLHF.

The chain is built from TRBV7-2 and TRBJ2-3; TRBD2 aligns across 13 bases. CDR3 size: 17 residues. After removal of 3 bases from V and 7 bases from J, the junction contained 10 bases not matched to a gene. CDR1 is SGHTA and CDR2 is FQGNSA in the germline V gene. In nucleotides, the CDR3 is TGTGCCAGCAGCTTGGGGACTAGCGGGGCCAGGGGGTATACGCAGTATTTT. Translating it yields CASSLGTSGARGYTQYF.

The chain has TRBV7-3 and TRBJ1-1; D possibly corresponds to TRBD1 (6 bases). The CDR3 is made up of 19 amino acids. The V gene lost 2 bases and the J gene lost 1 base, with 23 bases spanning the gap. Per germline, CDR1 SGHTA and CDR2 FQGTGA. CDR3 DNA: TGTGCCAGCAGCTTAGTATCCAAAAGCGGACAGAAGGGGAACACTGAAGCTTTCTTT. It yields the protein CASSLVSKSGQKGNTEAFF. The full variable domain, rest sourced from reference TRBV7-3 and TRBJ1-1, is GAGVSQTPSNKVTEKGKYVELRCDPISGHTALYWYRQSLGQGPEFLIYFQGTGAADDSGLPNDRFFAVRPEGSVSTLKIQRTERGDSAVYLCASSLVSKSGQKGNTEAFFGQGTRLTVV.

The gene calls are TRBV19 and TRBJ1-3, with 11 bases that match TRBD1. The V segment lost 8 bases and the J segment 7 bases; nucleotides outside the gene matches: 4. CDR1 is LNHDA and CDR2 is SQIVND in the germline V gene (reference sequence). The CDR3 has 13 amino acids. The CDR3 spells CASGGTGGNTIYF. The CDR3 bases are TGTGCCAGTGGAGGGACAGGGGGTAACACCATATATTTT.

This chain joins TRBV11-1 and TRBJ2-7, with 9 bases lining up with TRBD1. The germline V gene encodes CDR1 SGHAT and CDR2 FQDESV (reference sequence). V lost 6 bases and J lost 0; bases outside the gene matches: 6. The CDR3 has 15 residues. The CDR3 spells CASRVGTGSSYEQYF. The CDR3 DNA reads TGTGCCAGCAGAGTCGGGACAGGGAGCTCCTACGAGCAGTACTTC. The full variable domain, its missing parts supplied by reference TRBV11-1 and TRBJ2-7, is EAEVAQSPRYKITEKSQAVAFWCDPISGHATLYWYRQILGQGPELLVQFQDESVVDDSQLPKDRFSAERLKGVDSTLKIQPAELGDSAMYLCASRVGTGSSYEQYFGPGTRLTVT.

The V gene is TRBV27, the J gene TRBJ1-2, with a weak D call TRBD1 (5 bases). V gave up 0 bases and J gave up 6 bases, with 17 bases separating them. This CDR3 spans 16 amino acids. The V gene's germline CDR1 is MNHEY and CDR2 SMNVEV (reference sequence). The CDR3, as DNA: TGTGCCAGCAGTTTATCCGTGAGCAGGCAGGGAAATGGCTACACCTTC. It encodes CASSLSVSRQGNGYTF.

CDR3 sequence: CASRYAGELFF. CDR3 bases: TGTGCCAGCCGGTACGCCGGGGAGCTGTTTTTT. The chain carries TRBV6-5 and TRBJ2-2; D gene unclear. V shed 8 bases and J shed 6 bases, with 7 bases lying between them. The CDR3 totals 11 residues. Germline V CDR1 and CDR2: MNHEY, SVGAGI.

This chain joins TRBV6-5 and TRBJ2-2; 10 nucleotides line up with TRBD1. The CDR3 consists of 15 residues. The germline gives CDR1 MNHEY, CDR2 SVGAGI. The V and J ends lost 6 bases and 6 bases, in that order; junction bases with no gene match: 7. CDR3 nucleotides: TGTGCCAGCAGCCTGGGGACAGGGGTTGCCGGGGAGCTGTTTTTT. Residues: CASSLGTGVAGELFF.

The chain links TRBV7-8 to TRBJ1-2, with D perhaps TRBD1 (5 bases). Germline V gives CDR1 SGHVS, CDR2 FQNEAQ. There are 14 residues in the CDR3. The V end lost 1 base, the J end lost 3 bases, and 9 bases lay between the germline ends. The CDR3 protein is CASSLGAGDYGYTF. In DNA, the CDR3 is TGTGCCAGCAGCTTAGGTGCGGGGGACTATGGCTACACCTTC.

The chain is built from TRBV11-3 and TRBJ2-7; TRBD2 agrees at 11 bases. This CDR3 spans 15 amino acids. The germline V gene has CDR1 SGHNT and CDR2 YENEEA. With V trimmed by 5 bases and J by 6 bases, 9 bases remained unmatched. The CDR3 DNA reads TGTGCCAGCAGCCAAGGGACTAGCGGACCCAGCGAGCAGTACTTC. Protein product: CASSQGTSGPSEQYF.

J is TRBJ1-2 and V is TRBV5-5, with 9 bases that match TRBD1. The CDR3 has 16 amino acids. With V trimmed by 2 bases and J by 3 bases, 8 bases remained unmatched. Looked up from germline, CDR1 is SGHKS and CDR2 is YYEKEE (reference sequence). The CDR3 sequence is CASSFPRDRADYGYTF. In DNA form, the CDR3 reads TGTGCCAGCAGCTTCCCTCGGGACAGGGCGGACTATGGCTACACCTTC.

This chain uses TRBV6-1 with TRBJ1-6; D might be TRBD1 (5 bases). The CDR3 is made up of 13 amino acids. The germline V gene has CDR1 MNHNS and CDR2 SASEGT. V gave up 4 bases and J gave up 6 bases, with 7 bases separating them. CDR3 amino acids: CASSGQTNSPLHF. CDR3 nucleotide sequence: TGTGCCAGCAGTGGACAGACTAATTCACCCCTCCACTTT.

The V and J genes are TRBV7-9 and TRBJ2-5, with 9 positions matching TRBD1. The germline V gene encodes CDR1 SEHNR and CDR2 FQNEAQ (reference sequence). V shed 6 bases, J shed 5 bases, and the junction held 13 bases outside the gene matches. This CDR3 is 16 amino acids long. In DNA, the CDR3 is TGTGCCAGCAGTCCCCGGGACAGGGATCTTGGGGAGACCCAGTACTTC. It encodes CASSPRDRDLGETQYF. Based on the CDR3 plus reference TRBV7-9 and TRBJ2-5, the full variable domain is DTGVSQNPRHKITKRGQNVTFRCDPISEHNRLYWYRQTLGQGPEFLTYFQNEAQLEKSRLLSDRFSAERPKGSFSTLEIQRTEQGDSAMYLCASSPRDRDLGETQYFGPGTRLLVL.

The chain has TRBV11-2 and TRBJ1-2, with TRBD1 identical over 11 bases. V lost 1 base to trimming and J lost 3 bases; unmatched junction nucleotides: 4. In germline, CDR1 is SGHAT, CDR2 FQNNGV. The CDR3 covers 16 residues. CDR3 loop: CASSLGPGQGDYGYTF. The CDR3 DNA reads as TGTGCCAGCAGCTTAGGACCGGGACAGGGGGACTATGGCTACACCTTC.

This sequence joins TRBV28 and TRBJ1-1; 10 positions match TRBD1. This CDR3 has 14 amino acids. Germline-derived CDR1 and CDR2 are MDHEN and SYDVKM. V shed 6 bases and J 5 bases; nucleotides not matched to a gene: 6. This CDR3 is CASRTGQGRTEAFF. The CDR3 DNA follows: TGTGCCAGCAGAACGGGACAGGGGAGGACTGAAGCTTTCTTT.

To note about this clone: Other nucleotide sequences from this sample produce the same CDR3. This chain connects TRBV5-1 to TRBJ1-1, with D possibly matching TRBD1 (6 bases). Germline lookup yields CDR1 SGHRS and CDR2 YFSETQ. V was cut by 2 bases and J by 3 bases, with 8 bases left in between. This CDR3 is 13 amino acids long. The DNA for the CDR3 is TGCGCCAGCAGCTTAGACAGGTACACTGAAGCTTTCTTT. Protein sequence: CASSLDRYTEAFF.

V is TRBV27 and J is TRBJ1-2; D possibly corresponds to TRBD1 (6 bases). Trimming cost V 6 bases and J 7 bases, with 15 bases left between them. CDR1 MNHEY and CDR2 SMNVEV come from the germline V gene (reference sequence). This CDR3 has 13 amino acids. The CDR3 is CASRGRGTGGYTF. As DNA, the CDR3 is TGTGCCAGCAGGGGCAGGGGTACCGGTGGCTACACCTTC.

The chain has TRBV5-6 and TRBJ1-4; 8 bases match TRBD1. CDR1 and CDR2 (germline): SGHDT, YYEEEE. Trimming took 3 bases from V and 6 from J; bases not matched to a gene: 10. CDR3 length equals 16 residues. For the CDR3, the DNA is TGTGCCAGCAGCTATAACGGACAGGGTGGATATGAAAAACTGTTTTTT. Protein: CASSYNGQGGYEKLFF.

This chain uses TRBV6-5 with TRBJ2-4; no clear D. The CDR3 spans 15 residues. In germline, CDR1 is MNHEY, CDR2 SVGAGI. The V gene lost 5 bases and the J gene lost 0 bases, with 11 bases spanning the gap. CDR3 sequence (DNA): TGTGCCAGCAGTAGCCCCCCCTCAGCCAAAAACATTCAGTACTTC. It encodes CASSSPPSAKNIQYF.

The J gene is TRBJ1-4, the V gene TRBV4-3; a possible D gene is TRBD1 (5 bases). The germline CDR1 and CDR2 sequences are LGHNA and YSLEER. The CDR3 consists of 16 residues. The ends were cut back, 0 bases at V and 4 bases at J, with 12 bases in the middle. The CDR3 is CASSQDMAGHNEKLFF. For the CDR3, the DNA is TGCGCCAGCAGCCAAGATATGGCAGGGCATAATGAAAAACTGTTTTTT.

V and J are TRBV7-2 and TRBJ2-7; 12 bases align to TRBD2. Germline assignment: CDR1 SGHTA and CDR2 FQGNSA. With V trimmed by 2 bases and J by 4 bases, 3 bases remained unmatched. This CDR3 has 15 residues. Written as DNA, the CDR3 is TGTGCCAGCAGCTTATCTAGCGGGGGGGGTTACGAGCAGTACTTC. Its translation is CASSLSSGGGYEQYF.

This chain links TRBV6-5 with TRBJ1-3, with D hard to call. V lost 6 bases to trimming and J lost 0 bases, with 9 bases between them. This CDR3 contains 14 residues. CDR1 and CDR2 from the germline V gene are MNHEY and SVGAGI. This chain's CDR3 is CASSRSGSGNTIYF. The DNA for the CDR3 is TGTGCCAGCAGCCGCTCGGGCTCTGGAAACACCATATATTTT.

V gene TRBV11-2 combines with J gene TRBJ2-1; 7 nucleotides match TRBD1. Germline loops: CDR1 SGHAT, CDR2 FQNNGV. J lost 4 bases, V lost 1 base, and 10 bases had no gene match. This CDR3 is built from 17 residues. This CDR3 is CASSLGHRGNIYNEQFF. CDR3 DNA sequence: TGTGCCAGCAGCTTAGGCCACAGGGGAAATATTTACAATGAGCAGTTCTTC. Together with reference TRBV11-2 and TRBJ2-1, the CDR3 gives the full variable domain: EAGVAQSPRYKIIEKRQSVAFWCNPISGHATLYWYQQILGQGPKLLIQFQNNGVVDDSQLPKDRFSAERLKGVDSTLKIQPAKLEDSAVYLCASSLGHRGNIYNEQFFGPGTRLTVL.

The chain carries TRBV5-6 and TRBJ1-2; 7 bases fit TRBD1. The CDR3 is made up of 12 amino acids. Germline values: CDR1 SGHDT, CDR2 YYEEEE. V lost 6 bases to trimming and J lost 4 bases; unmatched junction nucleotides: 3. This CDR3 reads CASTRDSYGYTF. In DNA, the CDR3 is TGTGCCAGCACCCGGGACAGCTATGGCTACACCTTC.

The chain is built from TRBV6-6 and TRBJ2-2, with D possibly being TRBD2 (5 bases). The V and J ends lost 6 bases and 5 bases respectively, with 10 bases between them. This CDR3 region has 13 residues. Germline V gene data show CDR1 as MNHNY and CDR2 as SVGAGI (reference sequence). The CDR3 DNA sequence: TGTGCCAGCAGCGTCGGAGGAACCGGGGAGCTGTTTTTT. Amino acids: CASSVGGTGELFF.

The CDR3 reads CASSTLAGIPYNEQFF. CDR3 DNA sequence: TGCGCCAGCAGCACCCTAGCGGGGATTCCCTACAATGAGCAGTTCTTC. The genes are TRBV5-1 and TRBJ2-1, with TRBD2 identical over 9 bases. Germline V gene lookup returns CDR1 SGHRS and CDR2 YFSETQ. This CDR3 comprises 16 residues. V lost 4 bases and J lost 2; bases outside the gene matches: 7.

CDR3 DNA: TGTGCCAGCAGTTCCACAGACAATCAGCCCCAGCATTTT. Protein product: CASSSTDNQPQHF. The J gene is TRBJ1-5, the V gene TRBV28; D unclear. CDR1 and CDR2 from the germline V gene are MDHEN and SYDVKM. With 4 bases removed from V and 3 bases from J, the gap between germline ends came to 7 bases. CDR3 length equals 13 residues. The full variable domain, in which reference TRBV28 and TRBJ1-5 provide the parts outside the CDR3, is DVKVTQSSRYLVKRTGEKVFLECVQDMDHENMFWYRQDPGLGLRLIYFSYDVKMKEKGDIPEGYSVSREKKERFSLILESASTNQTSMYLCASSSTDNQPQHFGDGTRLSIL.

The chain carries TRBV28 and TRBJ2-7, with 9 bases fitting TRBD1. The CDR3 has 14 amino acids. With 6 bases clipped from V and 2 bases from J, the junction kept 5 bases outside the gene matches. Germline V gene sequence: CDR1 MDHEN, CDR2 SYDVKM. CDR3 coding DNA: TGTGCCAGCAGACCGGGACAGGGTGCCTACGAGCAGTACTTC. This sequence encodes CASRPGQGAYEQYF.

The rearrangement uses TRBV5-1 and TRBJ1-4; D gene unclear. The CDR3 is made up of 14 amino acids. Deletions cut 1 base from V and 5 bases from J, with 9 bases between. Germline lookup yields CDR1 SGHRS and CDR2 YFSETQ. CDR3 in amino acids: CASSLLSVNEKLFF. CDR3 nucleotide sequence: TGCGCCAGCAGCTTGTTGTCAGTGAATGAAAAACTGTTTTTT.